This is a list of T cell receptor beta chains from one sample in a study of blood T cell repertoires in COVID-19. Profiling relied on immunoSEQ multiplex PCR, and the TCRdb table lists in-frame clones only, not all of them. This table has a few hundred thousand clones, about four fifths appearing once. The sample consisted of peripheral blood. The receptors were gathered from a man younger than 45 who had recovered from COVID-19. CDR3s include the opening cysteine and the closing phenylalanine or tryptophan. The D gene is left open where the match is weak. The size entry is marked missing in some rows and otherwise reads once, few, many or a size class.

v_gene: TRBV5-4; abundance: NA; d_gene: NA; j_gene: TRBJ1-3; CDR3aa: CASSLGLAGGSGNTIYF; CDR3nt: TGTGCCAGCAGCTTGGGGCTTGCCGGGGGATCTGGAAACACCATATATTTT
v_gene: TRBV3-1/TRBV3-2; abundance: NA; d_gene: NA; j_gene: TRBJ1-1; CDR3aa: CASSQGGRDTEAFF; CDR3nt: TGTGCCAGCAGCCAAGGGGGGCGGGACACTGAAGCTTTCTTT
v_gene: TRBV27; abundance: NA; d_gene: NA; j_gene: TRBJ2-7; CDR3aa: CASSFRQGGEQYF; CDR3nt: TGTGCCAGCAGTTTCCGACAGGGAGGCGAGCAGTACTTC
v_gene: TRBV5-4; abundance: few; d_gene: NA; j_gene: TRBJ2-2; CDR3aa: CASSSPRGFTGELFF; CDR3nt: TGTGCCAGCAGCTCCCCCAGGGGCTTCACCGGGGAGCTGTTTTTT
v_gene: TRBV2; abundance: NA; d_gene: NA; j_gene: TRBJ2-7; CDR3aa: CASTGTGTYEQYF; CDR3nt: TGTGCCAGCACGGGAACAGGGACCTACGAGCAGTACTTC
v_gene: TRBV15; abundance: NA; d_gene: NA; j_gene: TRBJ1-5; CDR3aa: CATSRDPISNQPQHF; CDR3nt: TGTGCCACCAGCAGAGATCCAATTAGCAATCAGCCCCAGCATTTT
v_gene: TRBV4-2; abundance: NA; d_gene: TRBD2; j_gene: TRBJ2-3; CDR3aa: CASSQHSGATDTQYF; CDR3nt: TGTGCCAGCAGCCAACATAGCGGGGCAACAGATACGCAGTATTTT
v_gene: TRBV7-9; abundance: NA; d_gene: TRBD2; j_gene: TRBJ2-5; CDR3aa: CASSLAPGLEETQYF; CDR3nt: TGTGCCAGCAGCTTAGCGCCAGGACTAGAAGAGACCCAGTACTTC
v_gene: TRBV13; abundance: NA; d_gene: TRBD1; j_gene: TRBJ2-7; CDR3aa: CASSGQGVVDEQYF; CDR3nt: TGTGCCAGCAGCGGACAGGGGGTAGTCGACGAGCAGTACTTC
v_gene: TRBV5-1; abundance: NA; d_gene: NA; j_gene: TRBJ1-4; CDR3aa: CASTLTAGNEKLFF; CDR3nt: TGCGCCAGCACCCTGACAGCGGGTAATGAAAAACTGTTTTTT
v_gene: TRBV5-1; abundance: NA; d_gene: NA; j_gene: TRBJ2-7; CDR3aa: CASSPLPGGSYEQYF; CDR3nt: TGCGCCAGCAGCCCTCTCCCCGGGGGCTCCTACGAGCAGTACTTC
v_gene: TRBV5-1; abundance: many; d_gene: TRBD1; j_gene: TRBJ1-6; CDR3aa: CASSGGTADNSYNSPLHF; CDR3nt: TGCGCCAGCAGCGGAGGGACAGCCGATAACTCCTATAATTCACCCCTCCACTTT
v_gene: TRBV5-5; abundance: few; d_gene: TRBD1; j_gene: TRBJ2-7; CDR3aa: CASSLRTGVGYEQYF; CDR3nt: TGTGCCAGCAGCTTAAGGACAGGGGTAGGCTACGAGCAGTACTTC
v_gene: TRBV7-2; abundance: NA; d_gene: TRBD2; j_gene: TRBJ2-5; CDR3aa: CASSLYGGASETQYF; CDR3nt: TGTGCCAGCAGCTTATACGGGGGGGCCTCGGAGACCCAGTACTTC
v_gene: TRBV7-2; abundance: NA; d_gene: TRBD1; j_gene: TRBJ1-6; CDR3aa: CASSLVTGFDSPLHF; CDR3nt: TGTGCCAGCAGCCTGGTGACAGGGTTTGATTCACCCCTCCACTTT
v_gene: TRBV6-6; abundance: few; d_gene: NA; j_gene: TRBJ1-4; CDR3aa: CASTPYGESTNEKLFF; CDR3nt: TGTGCCAGCACCCCTTATGGGGAGTCAACTAATGAAAAACTGTTTTTT
v_gene: TRBV7-8; abundance: once; d_gene: NA; j_gene: TRBJ2-4; CDR3aa: CASSSHILARILAKNIQYF; CDR3nt: TGTGCCAGCAGCTCACACATTTTAGCCCGAATTTTAGCCAAAAACATTCAGTACTTC
v_gene: TRBV5-1; abundance: NA; d_gene: NA; j_gene: TRBJ1-1; CDR3aa: CASNPGHGMNTEAFF; CDR3nt: TGCGCCAGCAACCCGGGACACGGAATGAACACTGAAGCTTTCTTT
v_gene: TRBV18; abundance: once; d_gene: NA; j_gene: TRBJ1-2; CDR3aa: CASSSPSTPGYTF; CDR3nt: TGTGCCAGCTCATCCCCTTCGACACCTGGCTACACCTTC
v_gene: TRBV29-1; abundance: NA; d_gene: NA; j_gene: TRBJ2-3; CDR3aa: CSVQGRDTQYF; CDR3nt: TGCAGCGTTCAGGGTCGAGATACGCAGTATTTT
v_gene: TRBV7-9; abundance: few; d_gene: NA; j_gene: TRBJ1-3; CDR3aa: CASRSDSGGNTIYF; CDR3nt: TGTGCCAGCAGATCGGACAGCGGCGGAAACACCATATATTTT
v_gene: TRBV5-4; abundance: NA; d_gene: NA; j_gene: TRBJ2-3; CDR3aa: CASSLVVGDTQYF; CDR3nt: TGTGCCAGCAGCCTCGTAGTTGGAGATACGCAGTATTTT
v_gene: TRBV18; abundance: NA; d_gene: NA; j_gene: TRBJ2-2; CDR3aa: CASLGGNTGELFF; CDR3nt: TGTGCCAGCCTAGGGGGAAACACCGGGGAGCTGTTTTTT
v_gene: TRBV12-5; abundance: NA; d_gene: NA; j_gene: TRBJ1-2; CDR3aa: CASGLAGIYGYTF; CDR3nt: TGTGCTAGTGGTTTGGCAGGGATCTATGGCTACACCTTC
v_gene: TRBV5-8; abundance: NA; d_gene: NA; j_gene: TRBJ2-3; CDR3aa: CASSWSRTSLGDTQYF; CDR3nt: TGTGCCAGCAGCTGGAGCAGAACTAGCTTGGGAGATACGCAGTATTTT
v_gene: TRBV5-1; abundance: NA; d_gene: NA; j_gene: TRBJ1-1; CDR3aa: CASSATGMNTEAFF; CDR3nt: TGCGCCAGCAGCGCCACAGGAATGAACACTGAAGCTTTCTTT
v_gene: TRBV15; abundance: NA; d_gene: NA; j_gene: TRBJ2-5; CDR3aa: CATSKSPSAGQETQYF; CDR3nt: TGTGCCACCAGCAAGTCGCCTAGCGCGGGGCAAGAGACCCAGTACTTC
v_gene: TRBV3-1/TRBV3-2; abundance: NA; d_gene: TRBD2; j_gene: TRBJ2-4; CDR3aa: CASSRGREGFLAKNIQYF; CDR3nt: TGTGCCAGCAGCCGCGGGAGGGAAGGGTTCCTAGCCAAAAACATTCAGTACTTC
v_gene: TRBV7-7; abundance: many; d_gene: TRBD2; j_gene: TRBJ2-2; CDR3aa: CASSPAGGRTGELFF; CDR3nt: TGTGCCAGCAGCCCCGCGGGGGGGAGGACCGGGGAGCTGTTTTTT
v_gene: TRBV28; abundance: NA; d_gene: TRBD1; j_gene: TRBJ1-2; CDR3aa: CASTGQGGAEIGGYTF; CDR3nt: TGTGCCAGCACCGGACAGGGAGGGGCTGAGATTGGTGGCTACACCTTC
v_gene: TRBV4-2; abundance: NA; d_gene: TRBD1; j_gene: TRBJ1-2; CDR3aa: CASSQGPSDRGGNYGYTF; CDR3nt: TGTGCCAGCAGCCAAGGCCCCTCGGACAGGGGAGGGAACTATGGCTACACCTTC
v_gene: TRBV15; abundance: NA; d_gene: TRBD2; j_gene: TRBJ2-7; CDR3aa: CATSRAGGVEEQYF; CDR3nt: TGTGCCACCAGCAGAGCTGGGGGGGTTGAAGAGCAGTACTTC
v_gene: TRBV4-1; abundance: few; d_gene: TRBD2; j_gene: TRBJ2-1; CDR3aa: CASSQALTSGGASEQFF; CDR3nt: TGCGCCAGCAGCCAAGCCCTGACTAGCGGGGGGGCCAGCGAGCAGTTCTTC
v_gene: TRBV6-1; abundance: NA; d_gene: NA; j_gene: TRBJ2-1; CDR3aa: CASSEARNEQFF; CDR3nt: TGTGCCAGCAGTGAAGCGAGAAATGAGCAGTTCTTC
v_gene: TRBV7-2; abundance: NA; d_gene: TRBD1; j_gene: TRBJ1-6; CDR3aa: CASSSRDRGPSPLHF; CDR3nt: TGTGCCAGCAGCTCCCGGGACAGGGGGCCTTCACCCCTCCACTTT
v_gene: TRBV3-1/TRBV3-2; abundance: NA; d_gene: NA; j_gene: TRBJ1-5; CDR3aa: CASSQLSTGQPQHF; CDR3nt: TGTGCCAGCAGCCAATTAAGTACAGGCCAGCCCCAGCATTTT
v_gene: TRBV4-1; abundance: NA; d_gene: NA; j_gene: TRBJ1-1; CDR3aa: CASSPRVNTEAFF; CDR3nt: TGCGCCAGCAGCCCCCGAGTGAACACTGAAGCTTTCTTT
v_gene: TRBV7-2; abundance: NA; d_gene: TRBD1; j_gene: TRBJ2-1; CDR3aa: CASSLTTGDEQFF; CDR3nt: TGTGCCAGCAGCTTAACCACAGGGGATGAGCAGTTCTTC
v_gene: TRBV2; abundance: few; d_gene: TRBD2; j_gene: TRBJ2-1; CDR3aa: CASSEGSRLAGAGEQFF; CDR3nt: TGTGCCAGCAGTGAAGGAAGTAGACTAGCGGGGGCCGGGGAGCAGTTCTTC